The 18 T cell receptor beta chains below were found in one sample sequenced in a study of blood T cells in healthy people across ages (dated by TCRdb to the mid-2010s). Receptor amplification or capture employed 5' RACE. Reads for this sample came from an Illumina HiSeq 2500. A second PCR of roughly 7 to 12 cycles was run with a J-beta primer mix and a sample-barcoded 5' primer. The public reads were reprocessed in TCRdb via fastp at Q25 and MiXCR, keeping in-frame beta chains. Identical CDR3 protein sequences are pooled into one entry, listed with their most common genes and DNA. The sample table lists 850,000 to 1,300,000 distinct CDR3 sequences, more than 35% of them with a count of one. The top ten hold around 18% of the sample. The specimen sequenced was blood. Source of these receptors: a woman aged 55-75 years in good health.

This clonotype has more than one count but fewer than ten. The CDR3 DNA sequence: TGTGCCAGCAGTTACGGACTGGGTTCCTACGAGCAGTACTTC. This sequence encodes CASSYGLGSYEQYF. The V call is TRBV6-5, the J call TRBJ2-7, with D tentatively TRBD2 (5 bases). Germline V CDR1 and CDR2: MNHEY, SVGAGI. Trimming cost V 2 bases and J 1 base, with 9 bases left between them. The CDR3 runs to 14 residues.

The CDR3 sequence: CASSGGDRHQPQHF. DNA of the CDR3: TGTGCCAGCAGCGGAGGGGACCGGCATCAGCCCCAGCATTTT. V gene TRBV2 combines with J gene TRBJ1-5; D might be TRBD1 (5 bases). Trimming stripped 6 bases from V and 5 bases from J, with 14 bases between. The CDR3 has 14 residues. CDR1 is SNHLY and CDR2 is FYNNEI in the germline V gene.

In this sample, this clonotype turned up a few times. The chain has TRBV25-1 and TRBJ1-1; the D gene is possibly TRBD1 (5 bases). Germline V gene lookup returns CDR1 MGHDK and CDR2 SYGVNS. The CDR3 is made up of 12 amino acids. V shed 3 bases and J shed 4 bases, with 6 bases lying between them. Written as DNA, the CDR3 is TGTGCCAGCAGTGAGGGGCCCACTGAAGCTTTCTTT. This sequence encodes CASSEGPTEAFF.

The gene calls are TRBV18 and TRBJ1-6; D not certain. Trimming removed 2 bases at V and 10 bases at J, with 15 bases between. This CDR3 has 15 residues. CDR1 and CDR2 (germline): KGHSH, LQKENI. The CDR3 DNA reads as TGTGCCAGCTCACCAAAAACCCAAGGAGTGTCACCCCTCCACTTT. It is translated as CASSPKTQGVSPLHF.

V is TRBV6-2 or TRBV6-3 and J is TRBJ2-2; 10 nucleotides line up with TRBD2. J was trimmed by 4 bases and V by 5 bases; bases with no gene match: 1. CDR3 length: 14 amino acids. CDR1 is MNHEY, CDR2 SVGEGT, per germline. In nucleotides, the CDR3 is TGTGCCAGCAGTAGCGGGGGGGCCACCGGGGAGCTGTTTTTT. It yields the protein CASSSGGATGELFF.

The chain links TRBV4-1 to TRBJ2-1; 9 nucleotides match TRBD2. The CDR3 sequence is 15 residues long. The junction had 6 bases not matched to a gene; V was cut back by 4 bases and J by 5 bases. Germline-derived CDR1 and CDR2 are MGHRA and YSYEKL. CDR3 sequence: CASSRPGLADNEQFF. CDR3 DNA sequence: TGCGCCAGCAGCCGACCGGGACTAGCCGACAATGAGCAGTTCTTC.

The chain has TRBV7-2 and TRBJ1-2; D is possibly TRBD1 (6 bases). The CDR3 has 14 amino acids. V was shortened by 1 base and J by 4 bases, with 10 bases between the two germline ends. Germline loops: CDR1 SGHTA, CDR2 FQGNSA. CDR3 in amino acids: CASSLGRQVYGYTF. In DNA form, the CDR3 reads TGTGCCAGCAGCTTAGGTCGACAGGTCTATGGCTACACCTTC.

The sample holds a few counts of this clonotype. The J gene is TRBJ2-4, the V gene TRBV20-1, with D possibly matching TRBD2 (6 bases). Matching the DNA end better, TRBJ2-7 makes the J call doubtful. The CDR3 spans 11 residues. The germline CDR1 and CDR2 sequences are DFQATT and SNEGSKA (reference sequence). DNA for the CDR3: TGCAGTGCTAGCGGGAGCCACGAGCAGTACTTC. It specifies CSASGSHEQYF.

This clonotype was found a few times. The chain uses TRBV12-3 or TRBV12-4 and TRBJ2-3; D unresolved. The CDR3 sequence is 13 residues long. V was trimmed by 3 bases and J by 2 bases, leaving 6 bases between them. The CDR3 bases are TGTGCCAGCAGTTTCTTGTACACAGATACGCAGTATTTT. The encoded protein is CASSFLYTDTQYF.

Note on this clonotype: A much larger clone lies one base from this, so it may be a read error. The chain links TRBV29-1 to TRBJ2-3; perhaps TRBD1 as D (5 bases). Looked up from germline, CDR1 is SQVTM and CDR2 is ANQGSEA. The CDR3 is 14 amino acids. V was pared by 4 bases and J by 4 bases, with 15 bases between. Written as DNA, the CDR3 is TGCAGCGTTGGTCCTAGATTAGGGGCAGATACGCAGTATTTT. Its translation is CSVGPRLGADTQYF.

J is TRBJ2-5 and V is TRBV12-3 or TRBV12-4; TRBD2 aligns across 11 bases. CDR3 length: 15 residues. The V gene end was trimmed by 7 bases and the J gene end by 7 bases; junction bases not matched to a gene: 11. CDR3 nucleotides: TGTGCCAGCACCAATAGCGGGAGGGCCTACGGGACCCAGTACTTC. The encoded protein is CASTNSGRAYGTQYF.

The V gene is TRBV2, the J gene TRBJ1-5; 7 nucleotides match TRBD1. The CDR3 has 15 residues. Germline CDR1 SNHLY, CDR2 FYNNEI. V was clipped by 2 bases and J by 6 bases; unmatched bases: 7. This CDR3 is CASSEQGVMTQPQHF. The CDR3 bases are TGTGCCAGCAGTGAACAGGGGGTCATGACTCAGCCCCAGCATTTT.

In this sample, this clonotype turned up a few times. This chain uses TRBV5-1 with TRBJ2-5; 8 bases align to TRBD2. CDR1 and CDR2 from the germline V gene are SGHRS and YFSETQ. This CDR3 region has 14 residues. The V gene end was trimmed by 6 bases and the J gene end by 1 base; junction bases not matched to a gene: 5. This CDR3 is CASNLAGLQETQYF. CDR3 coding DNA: TGCGCCAGCAACCTAGCGGGCCTCCAAGAGACCCAGTACTTC. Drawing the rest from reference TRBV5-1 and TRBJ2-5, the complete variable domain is KAGVTQTPRYLIKTRGQQVTLSCSPISGHRSVSWYQQTPGQGLQFLFEYFSETQRNKGNFPGRFSGRQFSNSRSEMNVSTLELGDSALYLCASNLAGLQETQYFGPGTRLLVL.

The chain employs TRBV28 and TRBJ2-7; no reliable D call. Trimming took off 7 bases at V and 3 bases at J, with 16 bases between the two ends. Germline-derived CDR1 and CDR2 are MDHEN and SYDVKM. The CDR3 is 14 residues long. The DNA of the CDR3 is TGTGCCAGCATGCCGGGCCAAAGGTTCTACGAGCAGTACTTC. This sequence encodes CASMPGQRFYEQYF.

For the CDR3, the DNA is TGTGCCAGCAGCTTTGGTCGGGGAAACTACGAGCAGTACTTC. Translating it yields CASSFGRGNYEQYF. The J gene is TRBJ2-7, the V gene TRBV5-6; weak D call: TRBD2 (5 bases). CDR3 length: 14 residues. V lost 2 bases and J 3 bases, leaving 12 bases between the germline ends. Germline V gene sequence: CDR1 SGHDT, CDR2 YYEEEE. Using reference TRBV5-6 and TRBJ2-7 for the parts outside the CDR3, the full variable domain is DAGVTQSPTHLIKTRGQQVTLRCSPKSGHDTVSWYQQALGQGPQFIFQYYEEEERQRGNFPDRFSGHQFPNYSSELNVNALLLGDSALYLCASSFGRGNYEQYFGPGTRLTVT.

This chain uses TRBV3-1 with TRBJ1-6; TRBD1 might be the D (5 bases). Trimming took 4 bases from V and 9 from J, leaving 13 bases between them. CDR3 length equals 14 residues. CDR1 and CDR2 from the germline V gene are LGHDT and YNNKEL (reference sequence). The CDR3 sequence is CASSRADGTSPLHF. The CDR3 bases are TGTGCCAGCAGCCGAGCAGACGGGACTTCACCCCTCCACTTT.

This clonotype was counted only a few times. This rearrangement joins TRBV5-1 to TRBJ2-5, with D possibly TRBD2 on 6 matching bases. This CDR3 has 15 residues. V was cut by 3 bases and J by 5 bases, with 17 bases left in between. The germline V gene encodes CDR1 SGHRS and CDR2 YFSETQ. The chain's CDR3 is CASSSGTPKKETQYF. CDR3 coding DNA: TGCGCCAGCAGCTCCGGGACTCCGAAGAAGGAGACCCAGTACTTC.

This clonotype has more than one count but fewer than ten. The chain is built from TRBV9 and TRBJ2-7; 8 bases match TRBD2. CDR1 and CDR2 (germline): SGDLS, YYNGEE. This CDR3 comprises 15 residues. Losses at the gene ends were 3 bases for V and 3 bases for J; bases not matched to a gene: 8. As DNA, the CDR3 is TGTGCCAGCAGCGCGCAGCGGGAGATGGACTACGAGCAGTACTTC. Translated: CASSAQREMDYEQYF.